A single sample gave rise to the 21 T cell receptor beta chains below, sequenced in a study of T-cell memory formation after mild COVID-19. TCRdb fed the 5' RACE reads into MiXCR, producing one record per CDR3 protein. The sample lists 450,000 or so distinct CDR3 sequences; 20% to 30% were seen once. Sequenced input: PBMCs or a T cell subset sorted from them (not recorded which). The receptors derive from an adult woman who had mild COVID-19 (a few samples of this study predate the infection). Cell type and time point are not known.

This chain connects TRBV18 to TRBJ2-5, with D hard to call. There are 14 residues in the CDR3. Trimming took 5 bases from V and 1 from J, leaving 11 bases between them. CDR1 is KGHSH, CDR2 LQKENI, per germline. The chain's CDR3 is CASSVLQAQETQYF. CDR3 DNA sequence: TGTGCCAGCTCAGTCCTGCAGGCCCAAGAGACCCAGTACTTC.

The CDR3 bases are TGTGCCAGCAGACAGAGGAACACTGAAGCTTTCTTT. Translation: CASRQRNTEAFF. This sequence joins TRBV6-5 and TRBJ1-1, with D uncertain. This CDR3 is 12 amino acids long. Per germline, CDR1 MNHEY and CDR2 SVGAGI. V lost 6 bases and J lost 1, with 6 bases in between.

This clonotype turned up a few times. The chain is built from TRBV5-1 and TRBJ1-1; TRBD1 agrees at 7 bases. This CDR3 spans 14 amino acids. CDR1 SGHRS and CDR2 YFSETQ come from the germline V gene. V lost 1 base to trimming and J lost 4 bases; unmatched junction nucleotides: 4. The CDR3 DNA is TGCGCCAGCAGCTTGTGGGACAGCAGCACTGAAGCTTTCTTT. It encodes CASSLWDSSTEAFF.

This clonotype was seen more than once but under ten times. This sequence joins TRBV5-1 and TRBJ2-3, with 9 nucleotides matching TRBD1. V was pared by 4 bases and J by 6 bases, with 9 bases of the junction left unmatched. The V gene's germline CDR1 is SGHRS and CDR2 YFSETQ. This CDR3 spans 15 amino acids. The CDR3 loop is CASSTWTGERDTQYF. CDR3 sequence (DNA): TGCGCCAGCAGCACCTGGACAGGGGAGAGGGATACGCAGTATTTT.

As to this clonotype: A read error may account for a junction end that differs from germline. The rearrangement links TRBV20-1 to TRBJ1-2; weak D call: TRBD1 (5 bases). The CDR3 spans 14 residues. CDR1 DFQATT and CDR2 SNEGSKA come from the germline V gene (reference sequence). The DNA for the CDR3 is TGCGGTGCTCGCAACGCCGGGACCGTCTATGGCTACACCTTC. Its translation is CGARNAGTVYGYTF.

This chain connects TRBV4-2 to TRBJ2-3, with TRBD2 matching over 7 bases. J lost 0 bases, V lost 1 base, and 4 bases had no gene match. The CDR3 is 16 amino acids. Germline V CDR1 and CDR2: LGHNA, YNFKEQ. CDR3 protein: CASSQGLAASTDTQYF. In nucleotides, the CDR3 is TGTGCCAGCAGCCAAGGACTAGCAGCTAGCACAGATACGCAGTATTTT.

This clonotype turned up a few times. The chain carries TRBV12-3 or TRBV12-4 and TRBJ2-7; possibly TRBD2 for D (5 bases). The V gene lost 2 bases and the J gene lost 6 bases, with 11 bases spanning the gap. The CDR3 totals 13 residues. The chain's CDR3 is CASSLFRGGEQYF. The CDR3 DNA is TGTGCCAGCAGTTTATTTCGGGGTGGCGAGCAGTACTTC.

The rearrangement joins TRBV19 to TRBJ1-1, with 8 bases aligning to TRBD1. The CDR3 has 14 amino acids. Germline values: CDR1 LNHDA, CDR2 SQIVND (reference sequence). The trim removed 3 bases at V and 1 base at J, leaving 1 base unmatched. Here the CDR3 reads CASSMDRANTEAFF. The CDR3 bases are TGTGCCAGTAGTATGGACAGGGCGAACACTGAAGCTTTCTTT.

This sequence joins TRBV19 and TRBJ2-3; 11 nucleotides agree with TRBD1. Germline V gives CDR1 LNHDA, CDR2 SQIVND (reference sequence). The CDR3 totals 15 residues. J lost 3 bases, V lost 4 bases, and 3 bases had no gene match. CDR3 coding DNA: TGTGCCAGTAGTAACCGGGACAGGGGGACAGATACGCAGTATTTT. It specifies CASSNRDRGTDTQYF.

This clonotype has just a few counts. The chain uses TRBV12-3 or TRBV12-4 and TRBJ1-1; D unresolved. V was shortened by 6 bases and J by 7 bases, with 15 bases between the two germline ends. This CDR3 contains 13 residues. CDR3 residues: CASSHLSWDEAFF. In DNA, the CDR3 is TGTGCCAGCAGCCATTTGAGCTGGGATGAAGCTTTCTTT.

The chain employs TRBV29-1 and TRBJ2-1, with D possibly TRBD1 on 6 matching bases. Germline CDR1 SQVTM, CDR2 ANQGSEA. The CDR3 totals 12 residues. V lost 1 base and J 12 bases, leaving 13 bases between the germline ends. The DNA for the CDR3 is TGCAGCGTTGAAGGGACAGAATATGGGCAGTTCTTC. Its protein product is CSVEGTEYGQFF.

The J gene is TRBJ2-7, the V gene TRBV6-5, with D possibly matching TRBD1 (7 bases). The germline V and J ends were trimmed by 0 bases and 6 bases, with 12 bases remaining between them. Germline-derived CDR1 and CDR2 are MNHEY and SVGAGI. The CDR3 runs to 14 residues. CDR3 loop: CASSYSQGRSEQYF. In DNA, the CDR3 is TGTGCCAGCAGTTACTCACAGGGGAGGAGCGAGCAGTACTTC.

This clonotype was counted many times. The chain employs TRBV15 and TRBJ1-5; D is unclear. Germline values: CDR1 LNHNV, CDR2 YYDKDF (reference sequence). The germline V and J ends were trimmed by 4 bases and 6 bases, with 13 bases remaining between them. The CDR3 is made up of 14 amino acids. As DNA, the CDR3 is TGTGCCACCAGCAACCGGCGGGGTATTCAGCCCCAGCATTTT. Protein: CATSNRRGIQPQHF.

This chain uses TRBV7-2 with TRBJ2-3; D is ambiguous. V lost 4 bases and J 6 bases, leaving 8 bases between the germline ends. This CDR3 region has 12 residues. Germline loops: CDR1 SGHTA, CDR2 FQGNSA. The DNA for the CDR3 is TGTGCCAGCAGCTCGCATCGGGATACGCAGTATTTT. It encodes CASSSHRDTQYF.

This clonotype has more than one count but fewer than ten. The V and J genes are TRBV7-2 and TRBJ1-4; D call uncertain. This CDR3 spans 13 amino acids. The germline CDR1 and CDR2 sequences are SGHTA and FQGNSA. V lost 2 bases to trimming and J lost 8 bases, with 9 bases between them. CDR3 nucleotides: TGTGCCAGCAGCTTATACGGAAGGGAAAAACTGTTTTTT. This encodes CASSLYGREKLFF.

This clonotype occurred a few times. This rearrangement joins TRBV6-6 to TRBJ2-3, with 7 bases fitting TRBD1. V gave up 4 bases and J gave up 4 bases; unmatched junction bases: 5. The CDR3 length is 14 residues. Germline values: CDR1 MNHNY, CDR2 SVGAGI (reference sequence). The chain's CDR3 is CASSLGTDADTQYF. CDR3 nucleotide sequence: TGTGCCAGCAGTTTGGGGACAGACGCAGATACGCAGTATTTT.

This chain links TRBV20-1 with TRBJ2-7, with 8 bases matching TRBD2. The CDR3 is made up of 14 amino acids. CDR1 and CDR2 (germline): DFQATT, SNEGSKA (reference sequence). The V gene end was trimmed by 6 bases and the J gene end by 4 bases; junction bases not matched to a gene: 11. DNA for the CDR3: TGCAGTGCCCCTAATAGCGGGGTGAAGTACGAGCAGTACTTC. Translating gives CSAPNSGVKYEQYF.

This clonotype was seen only a few times. The chain employs TRBV29-1 and TRBJ2-3; no clear D gene. The CDR3 runs to 14 residues. Germline CDR1 reads SQVTM; CDR2 reads ANQGSEA. The V gene lost 2 bases and the J gene lost 0 bases, with 9 bases spanning the gap. The DNA for the CDR3 is TGCAGCGTTGAAATCTTCGCTAGCACAGATACGCAGTATTTT. Residues: CSVEIFASTDTQYF.

The rearrangement joins TRBV7-8 to TRBJ2-7; 11 bases fit TRBD2. This CDR3 is 14 amino acids long. Looked up from germline, CDR1 is SGHVS and CDR2 is FQNEAQ. Unmatched junction bases numbered 4, after V lost 4 bases and J lost 5 bases. The CDR3 nucleotides read TGTGCCAGCAGCTCTAGCGGGGGGTTCAACGAGCAGTACTTC. It yields the protein CASSSSGGFNEQYF.

This clonotype came up a few times. This rearrangement joins TRBV5-1 to TRBJ2-7; 7 bases agree with TRBD2. V gave up 0 bases and J gave up 9 bases; unmatched junction bases: 12. CDR1 SGHRS and CDR2 YFSETQ come from the germline V gene. This CDR3 comprises 15 residues. CDR3 bases: TGCGCCAGCAGCTTGGAGCCTAGCGGCGTGTATCGGCAGTACTTC. It yields the protein CASSLEPSGVYRQYF.

This clonotype has more than one count but fewer than ten. The V gene is TRBV7-2, the J gene TRBJ2-3; D is perhaps TRBD1 or TRBD2 (5 bases each). Germline lookup yields CDR1 SGHTA and CDR2 FQGNSA. The CDR3 runs to 15 residues. V was cut by 7 bases and J by 6 bases, with 20 bases left in between. Here the CDR3 reads CASTYTGTTSDTQYF. The DNA of the CDR3 is TGTGCCAGCACCTATACCGGGACCACTTCGGATACGCAGTATTTT.